The 11 T cell receptor beta chains in this list originate from one sample, sequenced in a study of PD-1 blockade in classical Hodgkin lymphoma. Only in-frame clones appear in the TCRdb table, and some are missing; sequencing was by immunoSEQ multiplex PCR. This sample carries tens of thousands of clones, roughly 89% of them seen once, and the ten largest clones take about 10%. With no exception, relapse followed autologous stem cell transplantation in all patients, and brentuximab vedotin exposure varied. This specimen was peripheral blood mononuclear cells (PBMCs), taken before the second cycle of nivolumab. These TCRs come from a human donor with classical Hodgkin lymphoma.

The chain carries TRBV29-1 and TRBJ2-3, with 7 bases matching TRBD2. CDR3 length equals 16 residues. The ends lost 4 bases at V and 3 bases at J; junction bases unmatched: 13. Germline CDR1 and CDR2: SQVTM and ANQGSEA. The CDR3 nucleotides are TGCAGCGTTGTCGGATTGGGTACTAGCGTGACAGATACGCAGTATTTT. Encoded protein: CSVVGLGTSVTDTQYF.

The V and J genes are TRBV7-9 and TRBJ2-2, with TRBD2 matching 7 bases. Looked up from germline, CDR1 is SEHNR and CDR2 is FQNEAQ (reference sequence). The junction had 3 bases not matched to a gene; V was cut back by 1 base and J by 1 base. This CDR3 has 16 residues. The CDR3 spells CASSLGASGNTGELFF. Written as DNA, the CDR3 is TGTGCCAGCAGCTTAGGGGCTAGCGGGAACACCGGGGAGCTGTTTTTT.

Here the CDR3 reads CASSQDRGGPQHF. The CDR3 DNA reads as TGTGCCAGCTCGCAGGACAGGGGTGGGCCCCAGCATTTT. The chain is built from TRBV18 and TRBJ1-5, with 9 bases lining up with TRBD1. CDR3 length: 13 amino acids. Trimming took 6 bases from V and 9 from J; bases not matched to a gene: 6. In germline, CDR1 is KGHSH, CDR2 LQKENI.

The chain joins TRBV19 to TRBJ1-1; D gene ambiguous. CDR1 is LNHDA and CDR2 is SQIVND in the germline V gene (reference sequence). Trimming cost V 10 bases and J 4 bases, with 16 bases left between them. The CDR3 is 13 amino acids. The DNA for the CDR3 is TGTGCCACCTCGGTAACACGGGGCACTGAAGCTTTCTTT. Its protein is CATSVTRGTEAFF.

The rearrangement joins TRBV11-2 to TRBJ2-7; 9 bases align to TRBD2. This CDR3 region has 14 residues. V shed 1 base, J shed 6 bases, and the junction held 4 bases outside the gene matches. Germline lookup yields CDR1 SGHAT and CDR2 FQNNGV. The CDR3 loop is CASSLVAGALEQYF. In nucleotides, the CDR3 is TGTGCCAGCAGCTTAGTAGCGGGAGCCCTCGAGCAGTACTTC.

The V gene is TRBV6-6, the J gene TRBJ2-7; no clear D. V lost 6 bases, J lost 7 bases, and 19 bases lay in between. CDR3 size: 14 residues. Germline values: CDR1 MNHNY, CDR2 SVGAGI (reference sequence). Here the CDR3 reads CASSYYAERKEQYF. In DNA, the CDR3 is TGTGCCAGCAGCTATTATGCCGAGAGAAAGGAGCAGTACTTC.

This chain connects TRBV11-3 to TRBJ2-2; D remains ambiguous. This CDR3 spans 15 amino acids. The V gene lost 5 bases and the J gene lost 0 bases, with 10 bases spanning the gap. Germline CDR1 SGHNT, CDR2 YENEEA. In DNA, the CDR3 is TGTGCCAGCAGCACCACACCCGCGAACACCGGGGAGCTGTTTTTT. As protein: CASSTTPANTGELFF.

V and J are TRBV6-1 and TRBJ2-1, with 11 bases that match TRBD2. The germline CDR1 and CDR2 sequences are MNHNS and SASEGT. Losses at the gene ends were 1 base for V and 4 bases for J; bases not matched to a gene: 3. CDR3 length: 16 residues. This CDR3 reads CASSEGTSGFYNEQFF. In DNA form, the CDR3 reads TGTGCCAGCAGTGAAGGGACTAGCGGGTTTTACAATGAGCAGTTCTTC.

The rearrangement joins TRBV27 to TRBJ2-3; 12 nucleotides align to TRBD2. The CDR3 totals 16 residues. Germline V lookup: CDR1 MNHEY, CDR2 SMNVEV (reference sequence). Trimming at V came to 3 bases and at J to 2 bases, leaving 3 bases not matched to a gene. CDR3 sequence reads: CASSLRLAGDTDTQYF. CDR3 nucleotide sequence: TGTGCCAGCAGTTTGCGACTAGCGGGAGACACAGATACGCAGTATTTT.

This clone was detected only once. This chain connects TRBV9 to TRBJ2-3; no definite D call. This CDR3 comprises 16 residues. Germline CDR1 and CDR2: SGDLS and YYNGEE. Trimming cost V 0 bases and J 2 bases, with 13 bases left between them. The CDR3 nucleotides are TGTGCCAGCAGCGTAGAGAGGAGCGCGCCCACAGATACGCAGTATTTT. Protein product: CASSVERSAPTDTQYF.

This clone appeared a single time. This chain links TRBV27 with TRBJ2-5; 7 positions agree with TRBD2. J was trimmed by 4 bases and V by 2 bases; bases with no gene match: 10. This CDR3 region has 16 residues. In germline, CDR1 is MNHEY, CDR2 SMNVEV (reference sequence). CDR3 loop: CASSLGGAGYRETQYF. In DNA, the CDR3 is TGTGCCAGCAGTTTAGGTGGAGCGGGGTACCGAGAGACCCAGTACTTC.